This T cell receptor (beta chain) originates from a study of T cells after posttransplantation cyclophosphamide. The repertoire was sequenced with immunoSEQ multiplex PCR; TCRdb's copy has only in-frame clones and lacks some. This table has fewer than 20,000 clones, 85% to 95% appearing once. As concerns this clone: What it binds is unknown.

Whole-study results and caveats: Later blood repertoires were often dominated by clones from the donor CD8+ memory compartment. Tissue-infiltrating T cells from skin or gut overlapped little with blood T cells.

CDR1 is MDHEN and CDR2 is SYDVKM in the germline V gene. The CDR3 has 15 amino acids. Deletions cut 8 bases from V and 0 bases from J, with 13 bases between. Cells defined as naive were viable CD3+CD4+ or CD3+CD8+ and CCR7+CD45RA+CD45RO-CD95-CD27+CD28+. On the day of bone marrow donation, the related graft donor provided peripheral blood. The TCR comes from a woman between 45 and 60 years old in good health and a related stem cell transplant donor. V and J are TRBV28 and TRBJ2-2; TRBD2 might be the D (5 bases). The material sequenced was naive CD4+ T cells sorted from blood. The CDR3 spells CASDSGGSNTGELFF. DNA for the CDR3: TGTGCCAGCGATTCAGGAGGTTCGAACACCGGGGAGCTGTTTTTT.